The present T cell receptor beta chain was sequenced within a study of blood T cell repertoires in COVID-19. Study summary: The samples span acute and convalescent COVID-19 from the United States, Italy and Spain. Sources were T cells, B-cell-depleted T cells, or PBMCs; the material itself was cDNA or gDNA.

Trimming cost V 2 bases and J 3 bases, with 11 bases left between them. The CDR3 extends over 14 amino acids. Germline-derived CDR1 and CDR2 are LGHDT and YNNKEL (reference sequence). Original processing notes: Reference gene primer amplification yielded estimated nucleated cell counts. The repertoire was sequenced with immunoSEQ multiplex PCR; TCRdb's copy has only in-frame clones and lacks some. That table supplies the V and J calls and clone size; D and trimming were determined from the DNA. This table holds some 220,000 clones, less than 90% found once. What was sequenced was peripheral blood. V usage is TRBV3-1 (or the pseudogene TRBV3-2) and J usage is TRBJ2-7; the D is unclear. This clonotype was sampled from an elderly woman with active or convalescent COVID-19. CDR3 nucleotide sequence: TGTGCCAGCAGCCAACCCAAGAATAGCTACGAGCAGTACTTC. Amino acid sequence: CASSQPKNSYEQYF.